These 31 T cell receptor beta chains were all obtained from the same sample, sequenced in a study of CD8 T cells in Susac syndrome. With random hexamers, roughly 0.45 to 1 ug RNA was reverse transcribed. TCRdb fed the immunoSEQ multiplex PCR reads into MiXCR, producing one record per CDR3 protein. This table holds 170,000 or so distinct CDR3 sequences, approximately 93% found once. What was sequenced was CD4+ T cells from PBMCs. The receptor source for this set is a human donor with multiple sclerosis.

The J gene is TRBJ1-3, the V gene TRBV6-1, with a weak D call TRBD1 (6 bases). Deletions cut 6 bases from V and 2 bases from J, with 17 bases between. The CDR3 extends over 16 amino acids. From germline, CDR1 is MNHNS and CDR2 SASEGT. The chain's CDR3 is CASSKTWGAAGNTIYF. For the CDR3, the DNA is TGTGCCAGCAGCAAGACGTGGGGGGCGGCTGGAAACACCATATATTTT.

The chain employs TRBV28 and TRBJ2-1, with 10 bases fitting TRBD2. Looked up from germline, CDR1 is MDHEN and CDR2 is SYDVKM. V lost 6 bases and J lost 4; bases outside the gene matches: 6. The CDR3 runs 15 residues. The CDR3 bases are TGTGCCAGCAGCCCTAGCGGGAGTGGATACAATGAGCAGTTCTTC. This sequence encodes CASSPSGSGYNEQFF.

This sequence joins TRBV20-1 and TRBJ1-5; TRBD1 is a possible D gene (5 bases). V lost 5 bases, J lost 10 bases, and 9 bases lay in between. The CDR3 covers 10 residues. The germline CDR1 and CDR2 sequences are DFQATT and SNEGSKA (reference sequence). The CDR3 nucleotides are TGCAGTGCTCAGGGTACTCCCCAGCATTTT. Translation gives CSAQGTPQHF.

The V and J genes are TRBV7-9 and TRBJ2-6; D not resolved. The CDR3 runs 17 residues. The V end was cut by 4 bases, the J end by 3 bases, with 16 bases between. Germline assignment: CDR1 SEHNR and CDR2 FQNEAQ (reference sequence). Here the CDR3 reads CASSSTRRQLGANVLTF. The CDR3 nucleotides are TGTGCCAGCAGCTCCACAAGAAGGCAGCTTGGGGCCAACGTCCTGACTTTC.

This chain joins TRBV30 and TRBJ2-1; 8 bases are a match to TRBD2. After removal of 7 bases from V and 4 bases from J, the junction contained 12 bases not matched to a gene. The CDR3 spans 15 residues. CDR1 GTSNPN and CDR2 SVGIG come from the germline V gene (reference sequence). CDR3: CASPLGGARYNEQFF. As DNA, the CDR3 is TGTGCCTCCCCCCTCGGGGGGGCGAGGTACAATGAGCAGTTCTTC.

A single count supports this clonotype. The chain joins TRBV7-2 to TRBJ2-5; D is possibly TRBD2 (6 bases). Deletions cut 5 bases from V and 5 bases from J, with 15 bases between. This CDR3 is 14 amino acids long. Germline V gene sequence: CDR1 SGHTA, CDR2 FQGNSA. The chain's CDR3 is CASSPGPRGETQYF. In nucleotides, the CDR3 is TGTGCCAGCAGCCCGGGACCTCGGGGGGAGACCCAGTACTTC.

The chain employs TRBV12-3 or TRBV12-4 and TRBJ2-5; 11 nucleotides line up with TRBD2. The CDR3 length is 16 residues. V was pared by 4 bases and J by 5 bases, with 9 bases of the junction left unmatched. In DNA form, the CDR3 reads TGTGCCAGCAGTTCCCACGTAGCTAGCGGGGGGGAGACCCAGTACTTC. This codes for CASSSHVASGGETQYF.

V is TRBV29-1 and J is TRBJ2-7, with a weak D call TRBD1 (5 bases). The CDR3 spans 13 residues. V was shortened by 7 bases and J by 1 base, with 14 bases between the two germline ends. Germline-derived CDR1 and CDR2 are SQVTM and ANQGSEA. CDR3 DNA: TGCAGCGCCATCGGACACGAATCCTACGAGCAGTACTTC. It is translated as CSAIGHESYEQYF.

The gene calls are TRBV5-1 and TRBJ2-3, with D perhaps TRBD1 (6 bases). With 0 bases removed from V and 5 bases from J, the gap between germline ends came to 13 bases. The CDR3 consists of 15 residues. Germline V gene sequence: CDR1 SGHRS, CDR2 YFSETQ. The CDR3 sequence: CASSLGGLVLDTQYF. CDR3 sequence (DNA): TGCGCCAGCAGCTTGGGGGGGCTAGTCCTAGATACGCAGTATTTT. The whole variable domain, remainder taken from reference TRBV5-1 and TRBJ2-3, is KAGVTQTPRYLIKTRGQQVTLSCSPISGHRSVSWYQQTPGQGLQFLFEYFSETQRNKGNFPGRFSGRQFSNSRSEMNVSTLELGDSALYLCASSLGGLVLDTQYFGPGTRLTVL.

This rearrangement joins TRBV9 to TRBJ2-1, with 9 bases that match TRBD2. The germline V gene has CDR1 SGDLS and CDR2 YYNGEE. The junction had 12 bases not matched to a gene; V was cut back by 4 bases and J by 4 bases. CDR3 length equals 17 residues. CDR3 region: CASSWRGGTSQYNEQFF. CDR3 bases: TGTGCCAGCAGCTGGAGGGGGGGGACTAGCCAATACAATGAGCAGTTCTTC. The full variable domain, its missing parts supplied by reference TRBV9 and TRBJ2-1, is DSGVTQTPKHLITATGQRVTLRCSPRSGDLSVYWYQQSLDQGLQFLIQYYNGEERAKGNILERFSAQQFPDLHSELNLSSLELGDSALYFCASSWRGGTSQYNEQFFGPGTRLTVL.

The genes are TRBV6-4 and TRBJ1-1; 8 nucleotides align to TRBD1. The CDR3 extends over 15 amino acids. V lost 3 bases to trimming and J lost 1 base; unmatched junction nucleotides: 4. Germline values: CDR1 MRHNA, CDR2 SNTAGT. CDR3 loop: CASSEPGGGNTEAFF. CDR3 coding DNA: TGTGCCAGCAGTGAACCAGGGGGCGGGAACACTGAAGCTTTCTTT.

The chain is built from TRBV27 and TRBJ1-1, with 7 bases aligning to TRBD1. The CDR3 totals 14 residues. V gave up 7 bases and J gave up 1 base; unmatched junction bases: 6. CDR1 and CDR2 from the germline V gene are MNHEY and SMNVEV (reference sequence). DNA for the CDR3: TGTGCCAGCATCCCGACAGGGAAGAACACTGAAGCTTTCTTT. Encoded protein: CASIPTGKNTEAFF.

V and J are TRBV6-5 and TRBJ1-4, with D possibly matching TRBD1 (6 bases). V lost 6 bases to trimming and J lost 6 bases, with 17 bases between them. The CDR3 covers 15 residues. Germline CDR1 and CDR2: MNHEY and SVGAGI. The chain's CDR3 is CASSPGQGLDEKLFF. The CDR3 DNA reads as TGTGCCAGCAGCCCCGGCCAGGGGTTGGATGAAAAACTGTTTTTT.

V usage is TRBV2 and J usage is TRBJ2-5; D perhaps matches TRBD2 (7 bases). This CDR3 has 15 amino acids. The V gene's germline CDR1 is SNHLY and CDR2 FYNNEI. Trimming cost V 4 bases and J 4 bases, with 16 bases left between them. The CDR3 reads CASSAQTGRGETQYF. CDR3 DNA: TGTGCCAGCAGTGCCCAAACAGGGAGGGGAGAGACCCAGTACTTC.

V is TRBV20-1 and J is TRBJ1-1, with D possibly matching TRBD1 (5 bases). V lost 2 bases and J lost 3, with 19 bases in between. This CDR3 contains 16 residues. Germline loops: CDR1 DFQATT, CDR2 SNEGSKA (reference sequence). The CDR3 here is CSARPGGIGVDTEAFF. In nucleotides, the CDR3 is TGCAGTGCTAGACCGGGGGGGATAGGCGTGGACACTGAAGCTTTCTTT.

The CDR3 coding sequence is TGCAGTGCTAGAGTAAGACAGGGGGGTTATAGCAATCAGCCCCAGCATTTT. It yields the protein CSARVRQGGYSNQPQHF. The gene calls are TRBV20-1 and TRBJ1-5; TRBD1 matches at 9 bases. V lost 1 base, J lost 0 bases, and 7 bases stayed unmatched. The CDR3 is 17 amino acids. Germline CDR1 is DFQATT and CDR2 is SNEGSKA (reference sequence).

CDR3 sequence (DNA): TGTGCCAGCAGGCCTGGGGGGGGCTTGTCCTACGAGCAGTACTTC. Residues: CASRPGGGLSYEQYF. V is TRBV6-6 and J is TRBJ2-7; TRBD2 is a possible D gene (7 bases). The germline V gene has CDR1 MNHNY and CDR2 SVGAGI (reference sequence). With 6 bases removed from V and 1 base from J, the gap between germline ends came to 16 bases. This CDR3 is 15 amino acids long.

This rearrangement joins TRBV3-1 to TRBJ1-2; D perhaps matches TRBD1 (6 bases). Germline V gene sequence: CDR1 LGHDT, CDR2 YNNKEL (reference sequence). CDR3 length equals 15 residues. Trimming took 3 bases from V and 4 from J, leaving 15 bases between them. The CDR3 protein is CASSQGLQGPYGYTF. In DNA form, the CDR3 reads TGTGCCAGCAGCCAGGGCCTACAGGGCCCCTATGGCTACACCTTC.

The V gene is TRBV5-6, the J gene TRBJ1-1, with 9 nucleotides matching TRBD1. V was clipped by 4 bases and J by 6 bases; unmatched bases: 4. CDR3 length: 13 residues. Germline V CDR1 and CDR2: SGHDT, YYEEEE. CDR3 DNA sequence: TGTGCCAGCAGCATCCGGGACAGGGCTGAAGCTTTCTTT. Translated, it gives CASSIRDRAEAFF.

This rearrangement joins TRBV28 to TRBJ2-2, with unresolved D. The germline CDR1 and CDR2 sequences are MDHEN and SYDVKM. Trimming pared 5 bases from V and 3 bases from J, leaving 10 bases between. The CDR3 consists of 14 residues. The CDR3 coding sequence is TGTGCCAGCAGTCCCAGGCTGTACACCGGGGAGCTGTTTTTT. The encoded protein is CASSPRLYTGELFF.

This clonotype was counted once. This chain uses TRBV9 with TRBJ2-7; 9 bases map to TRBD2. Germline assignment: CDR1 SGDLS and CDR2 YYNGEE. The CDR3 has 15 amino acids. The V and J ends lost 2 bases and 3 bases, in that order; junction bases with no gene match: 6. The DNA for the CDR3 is TGTGCCAGCAGCGTGGGGATAGCGGGGGACTACGAGCAGTACTTC. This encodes CASSVGIAGDYEQYF.

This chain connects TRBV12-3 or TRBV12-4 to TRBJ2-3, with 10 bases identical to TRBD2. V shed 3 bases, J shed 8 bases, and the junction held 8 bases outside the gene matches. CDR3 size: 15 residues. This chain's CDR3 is CASSFSLAGAGTQYF. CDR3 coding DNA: TGTGCCAGCAGTTTTTCGCTAGCGGGAGCCGGTACGCAGTATTTT.

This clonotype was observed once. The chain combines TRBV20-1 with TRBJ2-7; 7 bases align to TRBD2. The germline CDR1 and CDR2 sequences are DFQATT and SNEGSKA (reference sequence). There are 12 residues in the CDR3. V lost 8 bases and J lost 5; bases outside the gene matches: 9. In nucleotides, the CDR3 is TGCAGTCCTACCGGGGGGTCCCACGAGCAGTACTTC. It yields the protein CSPTGGSHEQYF.

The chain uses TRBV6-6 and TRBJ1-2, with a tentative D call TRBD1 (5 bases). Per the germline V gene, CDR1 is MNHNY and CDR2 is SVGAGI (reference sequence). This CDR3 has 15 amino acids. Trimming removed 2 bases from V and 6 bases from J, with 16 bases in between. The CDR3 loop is CASSYRSGGWDGYTF. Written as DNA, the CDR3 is TGTGCCAGCAGTTACCGTTCCGGGGGATGGGATGGCTACACCTTC.

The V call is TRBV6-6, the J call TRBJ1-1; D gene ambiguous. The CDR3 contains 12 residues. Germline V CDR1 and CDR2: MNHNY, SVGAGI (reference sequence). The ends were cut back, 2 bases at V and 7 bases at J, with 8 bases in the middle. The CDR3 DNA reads TGTGCCAGCAGTTACAGGCGCAATGAAGCTTTCTTT. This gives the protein CASSYRRNEAFF.

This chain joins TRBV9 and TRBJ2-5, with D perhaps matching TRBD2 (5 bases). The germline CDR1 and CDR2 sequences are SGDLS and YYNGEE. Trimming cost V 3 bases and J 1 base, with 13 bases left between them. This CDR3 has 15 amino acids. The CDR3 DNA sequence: TGTGCCAGCAGCGCCCGGACTGAAATCCAAGAGACCCAGTACTTC. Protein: CASSARTEIQETQYF.

CDR3 sequence (DNA): TGTGCCAGTAAGACAGCAAATAACTATGGCTACACCTTC. Translating gives CASKTANNYGYTF. The gene calls are TRBV12-3 or TRBV12-4 and TRBJ1-2; maybe TRBD1 (5 bases). The V and J ends lost 9 bases and 1 base respectively, with 12 bases between them. The CDR3 runs 13 residues.

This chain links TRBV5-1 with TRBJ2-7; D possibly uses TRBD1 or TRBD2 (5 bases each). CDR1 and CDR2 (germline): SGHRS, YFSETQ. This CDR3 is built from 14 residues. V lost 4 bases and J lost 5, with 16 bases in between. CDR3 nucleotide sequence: TGCGCCAGCAGCGAAACGGCAGGGACCCACGAGCAGTACTTC. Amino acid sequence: CASSETAGTHEQYF.

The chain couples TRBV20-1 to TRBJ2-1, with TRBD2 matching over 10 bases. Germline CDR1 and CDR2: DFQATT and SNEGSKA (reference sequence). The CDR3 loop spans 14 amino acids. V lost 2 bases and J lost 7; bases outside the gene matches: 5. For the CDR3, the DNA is TGCAGTGCTAGAAAAGCGGGGGGGCTTAATGAGCAGTTCTTC. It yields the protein CSARKAGGLNEQFF.

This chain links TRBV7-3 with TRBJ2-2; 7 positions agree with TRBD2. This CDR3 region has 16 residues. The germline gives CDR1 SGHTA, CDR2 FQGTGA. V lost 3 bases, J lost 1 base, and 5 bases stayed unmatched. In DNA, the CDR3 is TGTGCCAGCAGCTTCCATAGCGGGCTGAACACCGGGGAGCTGTTTTTT. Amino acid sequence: CASSFHSGLNTGELFF.

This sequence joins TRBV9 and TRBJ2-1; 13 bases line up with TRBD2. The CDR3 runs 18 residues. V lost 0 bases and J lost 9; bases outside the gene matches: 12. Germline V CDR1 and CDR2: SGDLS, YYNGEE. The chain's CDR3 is CASSVAPPGLAGVGEQFF. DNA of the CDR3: TGTGCCAGCAGCGTAGCTCCCCCTGGACTAGCGGGAGTAGGTGAGCAGTTCTTC.